Sequencing of this TCR beta chain was carried out in a study of Ad26.COV2.S vaccination and SARS-CoV-2 variants. Across the study: A participant enrolled in the COV1001 Ad26.COV2.S trial arm provided the sample.

The treatment here: some 20 received Ad26.COV2.S at low or high dose, single or two shots; 5 received placebo; per-sample allocation not given. Sampling was done on day 63 after the first vaccine or placebo injection. The data were produced by immunoSEQ multiplex PCR, yet TCRdb's version contains in-frame clones alone and is incomplete. The sample records roughly 250,000 clones, 87% being singletons. Looked up from germline, CDR1 is SGHNT and CDR2 is YYREEE (reference sequence). The CDR3 is 13 amino acids. V lost 5 bases to trimming and J lost 7 bases, with 13 bases between them. The chain links TRBV5-4 to TRBJ2-1; D remains unclear. The source is a person aged 18-60 years who received the Ad26.COV2.S COVID-19 vaccine or a placebo. The sample in question was peripheral blood, obtained in a trial of Ad26.COV2.S vaccine versus placebo. Here the CDR3 reads CASRSFGKNEQFF. The CDR3 DNA sequence: TGTGCCAGCAGAAGCTTCGGTAAGAATGAGCAGTTCTTC.